This TCR beta chain was identified during a study of cytomegalovirus exposure and HLA in healthy donors (dated by TCRdb to between 2016 and 2019). In terms of the full investigation: According to an earlier analysis of a few hundred of the donors, some 180 million T cells yielded over 100 million unique TCR beta sequences and about 300 Gb of sequence data. An early release covering about 600 HLA-typed donors comprised about 300 gigabases of sequencing data and around 86 million unique TCR sequences. Among the approximately 400 genotyped donors, around 79% belonged to the genetic ancestry cluster associated with self-reported Caucasian donors. The study aimed to test whether cataloging public T cell receptors could reveal signatures of past pathogen exposure. The study used immunosequencing to profile the T cell repertoires of 670 or so subjects and linked those repertoires to cytomegalovirus serostatus. In addition to the first cohort of hundreds of subjects, a separate validation cohort of over 90 different subjects was used. The study combined high-throughput TCR immunosequencing, statistical association of individual TCRs with disease status, and machine learning to predict cytomegalovirus infection status. To study patterns of TCR occurrence, a later analysis re-analyzed previously published TCR beta repertoires from 666 donors and added high-resolution HLA genotyping. The later analysis used no new phenotypic data to find candidate immune exposures, relying instead on TCR beta sequences and their occurrence across donors. In an earlier analysis of a few hundred of the donors, high-throughput TCR beta sequencing was used to judge whether each TCR beta V gene segment behaved as functional or pseudogenic. Alongside the repertoire data, information on donor age, sex, ethnicity and CMV serostatus was compiled. A later genetic analysis used genome-wide SNP genotypes for about 65% of the 666 donors, treating that subset as a discovery cohort. All discovery cohort repertoires had been generated on a single sequencing platform. Both class I and class II loci were covered by HLA typing, at four-digit resolution. The number of donors typed differed by locus, with roughly 620-640 for A, B, C, DRB1 and DQB1, about 500 for DQA1, under 610 for DPA1, and 472 for DPB1. Several DR-DQ haplotypes were handled as single units for association and clustering because linkage in the cohort was strong. On average, about 240,000 unique TCR beta nucleotide sequences were sequenced per donor among 398 genotyped donors of the cohort, with 15% to 20% of those sequences being non-productive.

What the authors observed across the whole study: The classifier was reported to diagnose cytomegalovirus status with high specificity and sensitivity in both the original and validation cohorts. Some 16 rarely observed V segments, including chromosome 9 orphons, were excluded from the earlier analysis of several hundred of the donors because counts were too low. When HLA alleles, especially DR and DQ, strongly co-occurred, attributing TCR associations to individual alleles was difficult. At a false discovery rate of 0.05, a later analysis linked fewer than 20,000 TCR beta sequences to specific HLA alleles. A cluster of highly shared sequence variants was judged likely to be a technical artifact of the sequencing pipeline. In this cohort, only TCR beta chains were sequenced, and detectable features were limited by the absence of alpha or paired-chain data. A later analysis found that TCR association rates varied across HLA loci, with DRB1 alleles showing the most associated TCRs and HLA-C alleles the fewest. An earlier analysis of around 600 of the donors showed that most TCR beta V segments appeared in productive rearrangements either about 87% or about 30% of the time, which broadly matched IMGT annotations. In a later analysis, HLA-associated TCR beta chains showed more clonal expansion and lower generation probabilities than non-associated chains that were equally common. Because HLA typing was missing for some donors at each locus, association tests included only the typed subset. The 87-base-pair reads could not distinguish some IMGT-functional V segments, including TRBV6-2 and TRBV6-3, so those segments were excluded. In a later genetic analysis, a missense DCLRE1C variant was associated with V-gene and J-gene trimming of TCR beta chains, and the association was replicated in an independent cohort. The presence/absence analyses assumed that sequencing depth was roughly uniform across donors, and that assumption may not be true. A further reported finding was that TCR beta sequences accurately predicted the HLA-A and HLA-B alleles for most subjects in the first cohort. In a later genetic analysis, fewer N-insertions in productive TCRs were reported among donors in an Asian-associated ancestry cluster than the roughly 700-donor mean. Several of the top co-occurrence clusters appeared to be linked to parvovirus B19, influenza, CMV and Epstein-Barr virus, according to a later analysis. Correlated functional status among segregating V segments might be attributable to linkage disequilibrium, but an unknown experimental factor could not be ruled out. For the cohort, immune exposure information was limited to CMV serostatus. A later analysis found that most CMV-associated TCR beta chains appeared HLA-restricted, with HLA associations seemingly driven largely by CMV exposure. While some public TCRs were present in many individuals, most TCR sequences turned up only very rarely across donors. In the study, 150 to 200 TCR beta chains were listed as associated with cytomegalovirus. It was suggested by the authors that the approach could potentially be generalized to other disease states and immunological phenotypes. In vitro tests confirmed that a few of the cytomegalovirus-associated TCR beta chains recognize cytomegalovirus antigens.

Libraries were built with the immunoSEQ multiplex PCR assay. For the multiplex PCR, a mixture combining 60 forward primers for TCR Vbeta segments and 13 reverse primers for TCR Jbeta segments was used. The CDR3 region of rearranged TCR beta genes was amplified from genomic DNA with a multiplex PCR assay. The Illumina HiSeq System was used to sequence the amplified TCR beta libraries as 87-base-pair reads. Turning to the authors' computational methods: Across the roughly 700 repertoires, a later analysis counted approximately 75 million unique TCR beta chains, roughly 11 million of which were shared by at least two donors. Raw reads were error-corrected and collapsed into unique sequences by a nearest-neighbor algorithm in which closely related sequences were merged to remove PCR and sequencing errors. V, D and J gene segments were assigned by aligning CDR3 sequences to IMGT reference sequences. For a sequence to be retained, at least a six-nucleotide match to both a V gene segment and a J gene segment was required. Rearrangements were called productive when the CDR3 lacked stop codons and stayed in frame with V and J; all others were non-productive. CDR3 was defined by IMGT convention, running from the second conserved V-encoded cysteine to the conserved J-encoded phenylalanine. The earlier analysis of about 640 of the donors excluded any sequence lacking an unambiguous match to a single V gene segment. An earlier analysis of over 450 of the donors classified V segments as functional when productive rearrangements were above 56.7% and as segregating when the standard deviation between donors was above 5%. To diagnose cytomegalovirus status from the catalog of TCR beta chain sequences, a statistical classification framework was built. A later analysis assigned V and J genes by comparing TCR nucleotide sequences with IMGT/GENE-DB human TR gene sequences. Using the TCRdist pipeline, a later analysis assigned CDR3 sequences along with most-parsimonious VDJ recombination scenarios. In a later analysis, every TCR beta chain was defined by the combination of its CDR3 amino acid sequence and its V-gene family, and reads without a unique V-gene family were dropped. As a way to deal with suspected cross-contamination and a sequencing artifact, a later analysis dropped roughly 620 nucleotide sequences that were highly shared and had low generation probability. For each public chain, a later analysis derived a clonal expansion index from normalized ranks of inferred template counts within each repertoire. In a later analysis, generation probabilities were computed with a VDJ recombination model fitted to out-of-frame rearrangements, and the resulting probabilities were checked against IGoR. In a later analysis, hypergeometric tests were used to score TCR-TCR, TCR-HLA and TCR-CMV co-occurrence, with a repertoire-size bias correction applied to TCR pairs. In a later analysis, false discovery rates were estimated by permuting HLA or CMV assignments 20 times. A later analysis grouped co-occurring TCRs with DBSCAN, adding TCRdist sequence similarity when clustering within HLA-allele-positive subsets. Co-occurrence clustering excluded repertoires with fewer than 30,000 or more than 120,000 public chains, plus five with anomalous nucleotide sharing. TCRdb took this table from immuneACCESS and kept in-frame rearrangements with V and J called. Such tables lack part of the clones; where checked against another copy, unresolved V genes explain under half of the gap, and the rest is unexplained. That table supplies the V and J calls and clone size; D and trimming were determined from the DNA. The sample table lists about 100,000 clones, 76% of them with a count of one. 3% to 4% of the sample is in the top ten clones.

Relative to germline, V is missing 2 bases and J is missing 0 bases, with 12 bases of the junction outside any gene match. The CDR1 and CDR2 encoded by the germline V gene are SGHRS and YFSETQ. The CDR3 holds 20 amino acids from the cysteine to the phenylalanine. Just CDR3 DNA is preserved here, 60 bases in frame from base 1. In the case of this clone: Its recognized antigen is unknown. The record has no base qualities; no much larger clone is one base away.

In total, roughly 670 healthy bone marrow donors made up the cohort. Cohort members were all nominally healthy when sampled, although unrecorded immune exposures were likely present. The donor tested CMV seropositive, placing the donor among the 290 or so seropositive members of the cohort. A peripheral blood sample was provided by each donor, and peripheral blood mononuclear cells were used for TCR beta sequencing. The Qiagen DNeasy Blood Extraction Kit was used to extract genomic DNA from the blood cell samples. The chain links TRBV5-1 with TRBJ1-4; TRBD1 agrees with 11 junctional bases. The specimen was PBMCs. The receptor's source is a woman aged 45-65 years in good health and CMV-seropositive. The CDR3 here reads CASSFKGQGVPIATNEKLFF. The nucleotides are TGCGCCAGCAGCTTTAAGGGACAGGGGGTCCCTATTGCAACTAATGAAAAACTGTTTTTT. Here the CDR3 is joined to the reference TRBV5-1 and TRBJ1-4 genes, and the full variable domain is: KAGVTQTPRYLIKTRGQQVTLSCSPISGHRSVSWYQQTPGQGLQFLFEYFSETQRNKGNFPGRFSGRQFSNSRSEMNVSTLELGDSALYLCASSFKGQGVPIATNEKLFFGSGTQLSVL.